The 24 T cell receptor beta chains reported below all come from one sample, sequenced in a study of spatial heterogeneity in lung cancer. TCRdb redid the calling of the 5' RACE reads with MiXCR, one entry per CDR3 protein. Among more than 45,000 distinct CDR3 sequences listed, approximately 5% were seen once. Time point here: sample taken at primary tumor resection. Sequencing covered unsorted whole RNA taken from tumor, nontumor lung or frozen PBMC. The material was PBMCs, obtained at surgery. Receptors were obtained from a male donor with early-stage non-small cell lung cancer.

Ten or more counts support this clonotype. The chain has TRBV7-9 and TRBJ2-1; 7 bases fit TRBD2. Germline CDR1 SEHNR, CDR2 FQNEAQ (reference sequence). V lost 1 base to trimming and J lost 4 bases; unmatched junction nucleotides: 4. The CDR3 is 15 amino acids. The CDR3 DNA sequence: TGTGCCAGCAGCTTAGGGACTAGTGCATACAATGAGCAGTTCTTC. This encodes CASSLGTSAYNEQFF. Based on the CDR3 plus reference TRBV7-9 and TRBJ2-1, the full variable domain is DTGVSQNPRHKITKRGQNVTFRCDPISEHNRLYWYRQTLGQGPEFLTYFQNEAQLEKSRLLSDRFSAERPKGSFSTLEIQRTEQGDSAMYLCASSLGTSAYNEQFFGPGTRLTVL.

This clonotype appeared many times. The CDR3 spells CASSLSSEATDTQYF. As DNA, the CDR3 is TGTGCCAGCAGTTTATCAAGCGAAGCCACAGATACGCAGTATTTT. The chain carries TRBV28 and TRBJ2-3; no definite D call. V gave up 1 base and J gave up 2 bases, with 10 bases separating them. The CDR3 is made up of 15 amino acids. From germline, CDR1 is MDHEN and CDR2 SYDVKM.

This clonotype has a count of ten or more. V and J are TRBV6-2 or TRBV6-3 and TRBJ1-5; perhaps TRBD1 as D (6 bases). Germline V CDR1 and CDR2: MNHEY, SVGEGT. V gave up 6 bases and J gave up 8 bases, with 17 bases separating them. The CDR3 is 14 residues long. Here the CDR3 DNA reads TGTGCCAGCAGCTTCACAGGGCGGGAGAAGCCCCAGCATTTT. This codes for CASSFTGREKPQHF.

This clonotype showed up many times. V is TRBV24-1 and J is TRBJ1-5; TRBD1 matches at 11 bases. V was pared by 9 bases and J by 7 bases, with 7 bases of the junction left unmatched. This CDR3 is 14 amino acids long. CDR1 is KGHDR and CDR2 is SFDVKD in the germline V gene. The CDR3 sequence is CATGKGQGDQPQHF. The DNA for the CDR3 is TGTGCCACCGGAAAGGGACAGGGGGACCAGCCCCAGCATTTT.

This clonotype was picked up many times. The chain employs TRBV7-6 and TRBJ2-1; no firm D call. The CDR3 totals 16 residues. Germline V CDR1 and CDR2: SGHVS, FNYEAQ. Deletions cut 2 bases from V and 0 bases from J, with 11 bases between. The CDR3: CASSLRAASSYNEQFF. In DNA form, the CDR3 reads TGTGCCAGCAGCTTACGGGCCGCCAGCTCCTACAATGAGCAGTTCTTC.

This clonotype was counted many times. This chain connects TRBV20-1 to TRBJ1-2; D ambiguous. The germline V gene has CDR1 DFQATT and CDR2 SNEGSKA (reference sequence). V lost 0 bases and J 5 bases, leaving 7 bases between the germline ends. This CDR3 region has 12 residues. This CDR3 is CSARDEGYGYTF. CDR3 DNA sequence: TGCAGTGCTAGAGATGAGGGTTATGGCTACACCTTC.

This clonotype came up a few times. In DNA, the CDR3 is TGTGCCAGCAGCTTAGTAGCGACTAGCGGGAGGAGGTTGGGCGATGAGCAGTTCTTC. Its protein is CASSLVATSGRRLGDEQFF. The chain recombines TRBV7-8 with TRBJ2-1; 13 bases line up with TRBD2. V gave up 1 base and J gave up 8 bases; unmatched junction bases: 14. Germline-derived CDR1 and CDR2 are SGHVS and FQNEAQ. The CDR3 is 19 residues long.

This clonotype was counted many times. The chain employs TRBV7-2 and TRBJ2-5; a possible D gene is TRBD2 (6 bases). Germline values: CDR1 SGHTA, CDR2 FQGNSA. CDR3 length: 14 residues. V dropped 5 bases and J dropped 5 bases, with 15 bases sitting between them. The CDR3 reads CASSHPTRGETQYF. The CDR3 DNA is TGTGCCAGCAGCCACCCGACTAGAGGGGAGACCCAGTACTTC.

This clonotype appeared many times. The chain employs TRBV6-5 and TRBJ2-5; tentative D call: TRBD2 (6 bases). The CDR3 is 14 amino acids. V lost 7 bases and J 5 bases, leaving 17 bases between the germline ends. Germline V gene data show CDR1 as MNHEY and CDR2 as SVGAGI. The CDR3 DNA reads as TGTGCCAGCACTTCCGTAGCGGCAACGGAGACCCAGTACTTC. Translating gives CASTSVAATETQYF.

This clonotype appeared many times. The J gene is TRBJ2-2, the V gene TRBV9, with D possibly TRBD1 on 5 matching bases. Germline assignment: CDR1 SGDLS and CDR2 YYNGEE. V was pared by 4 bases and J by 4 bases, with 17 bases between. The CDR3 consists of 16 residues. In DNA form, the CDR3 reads TGTGCCAGCAGCTTCAGGGCCTTTCCCTCCACCGGGGAGCTGTTTTTT. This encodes CASSFRAFPSTGELFF.

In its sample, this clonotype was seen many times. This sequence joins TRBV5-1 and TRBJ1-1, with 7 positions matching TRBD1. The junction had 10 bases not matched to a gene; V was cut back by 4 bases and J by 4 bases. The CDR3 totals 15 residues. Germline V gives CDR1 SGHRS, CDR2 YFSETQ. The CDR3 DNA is TGCGCCAGCAGCAGTTTGACAGGGAGGGGCACTGAAGCTTTCTTT. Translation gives CASSSLTGRGTEAFF.

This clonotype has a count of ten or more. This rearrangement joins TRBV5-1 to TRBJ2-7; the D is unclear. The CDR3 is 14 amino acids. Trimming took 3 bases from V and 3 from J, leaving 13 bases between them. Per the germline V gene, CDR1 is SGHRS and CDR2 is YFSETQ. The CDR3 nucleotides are TGCGCCAGCAGCTCTACTCGCTTGGACTACGAGCAGTACTTC. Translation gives CASSSTRLDYEQYF. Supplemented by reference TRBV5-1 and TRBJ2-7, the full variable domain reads KAGVTQTPRYLIKTRGQQVTLSCSPISGHRSVSWYQQTPGQGLQFLFEYFSETQRNKGNFPGRFSGRQFSNSRSEMNVSTLELGDSALYLCASSSTRLDYEQYFGPGTRLTVT.

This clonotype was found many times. CDR3 residues: CASSRTGYLPNTF. In nucleotides, the CDR3 is TGTGCCAGCAGCCGGACAGGCTACCTACCCAACACCTTC. This sequence joins TRBV11-2 and TRBJ1-2, with 7 bases fitting TRBD1. The CDR3 runs 13 residues. V dropped 5 bases and J dropped 12; count of bases not matched to a gene: 12. Germline CDR1 and CDR2: SGHAT and FQNNGV. Drawing the rest from reference TRBV11-2 and TRBJ1-2, the complete variable domain is EAGVAQSPRYKIIEKRQSVAFWCNPISGHATLYWYQQILGQGPKLLIQFQNNGVVDDSQLPKDRFSAERLKGVDSTLKIQPAKLEDSAVYLCASSRTGYLPNTFGSGTRLTVV.

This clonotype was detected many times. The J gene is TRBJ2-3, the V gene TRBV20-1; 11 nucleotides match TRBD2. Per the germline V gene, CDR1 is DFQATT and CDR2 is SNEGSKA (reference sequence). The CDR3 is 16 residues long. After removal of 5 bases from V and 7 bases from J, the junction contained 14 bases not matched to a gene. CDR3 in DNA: TGCAGTGCTCCCACCCCACTAGCGGGAGATATAAATACGCAGTATTTT. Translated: CSAPTPLAGDINTQYF.

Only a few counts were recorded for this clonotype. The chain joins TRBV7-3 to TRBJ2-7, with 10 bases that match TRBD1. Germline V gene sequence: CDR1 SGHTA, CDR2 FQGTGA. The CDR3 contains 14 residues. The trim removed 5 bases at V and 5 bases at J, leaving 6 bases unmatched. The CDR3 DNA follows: TGTGCCAGCAGCCCCCGACAGGGGGCCCACGAGCAGTACTTC. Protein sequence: CASSPRQGAHEQYF.

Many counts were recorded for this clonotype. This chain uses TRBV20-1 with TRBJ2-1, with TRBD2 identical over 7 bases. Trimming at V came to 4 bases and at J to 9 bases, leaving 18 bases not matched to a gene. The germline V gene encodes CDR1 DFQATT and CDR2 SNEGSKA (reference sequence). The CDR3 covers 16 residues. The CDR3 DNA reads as TGCAGTGCTATAGCCATTGGGCGGGAGCTCGGGGTTGAGCAGTTCTTC. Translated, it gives CSAIAIGRELGVEQFF.

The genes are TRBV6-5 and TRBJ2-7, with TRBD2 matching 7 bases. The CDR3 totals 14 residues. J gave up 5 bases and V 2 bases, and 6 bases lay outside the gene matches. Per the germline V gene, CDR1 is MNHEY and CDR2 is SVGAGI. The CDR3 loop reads CASSYGAGVNEQYF. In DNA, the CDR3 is TGTGCCAGCAGTTACGGGGCGGGAGTAAACGAGCAGTACTTC.

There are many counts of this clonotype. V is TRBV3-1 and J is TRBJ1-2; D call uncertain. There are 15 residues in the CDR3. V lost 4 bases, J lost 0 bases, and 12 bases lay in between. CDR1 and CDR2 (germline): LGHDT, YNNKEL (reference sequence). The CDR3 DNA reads TGTGCCAGCAGCCCGGGGATCGTTCCTAACTATGGCTACACCTTC. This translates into CASSPGIVPNYGYTF.

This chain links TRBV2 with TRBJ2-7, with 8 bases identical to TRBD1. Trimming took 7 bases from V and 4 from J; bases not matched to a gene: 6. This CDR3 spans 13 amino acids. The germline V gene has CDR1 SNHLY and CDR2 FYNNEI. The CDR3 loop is CASTGTGGYEQYF. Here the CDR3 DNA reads TGTGCCAGCACCGGGACAGGCGGTTACGAGCAGTACTTC.

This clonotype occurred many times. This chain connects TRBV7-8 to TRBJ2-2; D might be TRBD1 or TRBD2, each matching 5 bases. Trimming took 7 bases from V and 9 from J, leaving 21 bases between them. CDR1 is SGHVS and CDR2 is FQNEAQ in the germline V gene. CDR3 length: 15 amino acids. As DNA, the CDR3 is TGTGCCAGCACCGCGTTCGGGGTGGGGACGCGGGAGCTGTTTTTT. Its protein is CASTAFGVGTRELFF.

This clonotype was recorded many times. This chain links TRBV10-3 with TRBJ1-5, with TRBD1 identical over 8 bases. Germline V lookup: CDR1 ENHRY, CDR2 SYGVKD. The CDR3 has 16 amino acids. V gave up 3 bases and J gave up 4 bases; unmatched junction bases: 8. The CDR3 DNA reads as TGTGCCATCAGTGATTGGGGACAGGCCCTAAATCAGCCCCAGCATTTT. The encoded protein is CAISDWGQALNQPQHF.

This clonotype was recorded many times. The DNA of the CDR3 is TGTGCCAGTAGTATTCTGGGGACCGGCTACACCGGGGAGCTGTTTTTT. Translating it yields CASSILGTGYTGELFF. The chain uses TRBV19 and TRBJ2-2, with D perhaps matching TRBD1 or TRBD2 (5 bases each). V was shortened by 3 bases and J by 3 bases, with 14 bases between the two germline ends. Germline V gene lookup returns CDR1 LNHDA and CDR2 SQIVND (reference sequence). This CDR3 is built from 16 residues.

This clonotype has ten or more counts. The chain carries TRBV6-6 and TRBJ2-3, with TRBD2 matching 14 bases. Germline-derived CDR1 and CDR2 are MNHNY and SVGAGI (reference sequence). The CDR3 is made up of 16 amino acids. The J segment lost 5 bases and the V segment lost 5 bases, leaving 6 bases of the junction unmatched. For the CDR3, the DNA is TGTGCCAGCAGTCGACTAGCGGGAGGGCCGGAAGATACGCAGTATTTT. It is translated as CASSRLAGGPEDTQYF.

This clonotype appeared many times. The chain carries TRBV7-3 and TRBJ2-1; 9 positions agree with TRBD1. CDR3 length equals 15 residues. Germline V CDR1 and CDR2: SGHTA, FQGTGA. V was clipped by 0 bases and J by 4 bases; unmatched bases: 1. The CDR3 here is CASSLTGQGYNEQFF. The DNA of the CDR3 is TGTGCCAGCAGCTTAACGGGACAGGGATACAATGAGCAGTTCTTC.